This TCR beta chain was recorded in a study of T cell repertoires in cytomegalovirus infection. Study at large: Public TCR beta signatures provided an indication of both CMV infection and a matching HLA type. Findings and caveats of the study: Summed frequency of shared TCR beta families picked out CMV carriers who also had the relevant HLA. HLA-C-restricted CMV-specific TCR beta clonotypes prevailed in the ex vivo response.

TCRdb re-derived calls from the reads in MiXCR, one entry per CDR3 protein. The profile shows about 200,000 distinct CDR3 sequences, roughly 9% of them singletons. A few counts support this clonotype. The antigen remains undetermined. V gave up 5 bases and J gave up 1 base, with 11 bases separating them. The CDR3 sequence is 14 residues long. Germline V gives CDR1 SEHNR, CDR2 FQNEAQ (reference sequence). The clonotype originates from a human donor in good health (CMV status not recorded). Some clones in this sample may be carry-over from other donors' samples. The rearrangement uses TRBV7-9 and TRBJ1-1; D not certain. The material sequenced was PBMCs. CDR3 sequence (DNA): TGTGCCAGCAGCATAAGAAAGGGGAACACTGAAGCTTTCTTT. Amino acid sequence: CASSIRKGNTEAFF.